The T cell receptor beta chain described here comes from a study of T cell responses to AZD1222 COVID-19 vaccine. As for the study in general: Pooled samples include second doses given at about 4 or 12 weeks.

Produced via immunoSEQ multiplex PCR; TCRdb's table is partial and in-frame only. Among approximately 190,000 clones listed, about 92% were seen once. Study-wide results and caveats: Only 5 or 6 individuals given AZD1222 were seropositive at baseline. Clonal diversity was possibly underestimated, and white British individuals and females predominated among donors. Vaccine-associated CD4 TCRs spanned spike, dominant at 160-218 and 743-854.

On this clone: Its antigen is not identified.

The ends were cut back, 8 bases at V and 1 base at J, with 11 bases in the middle. The CDR3 contains 13 residues. Germline loops: CDR1 MDHEN, CDR2 SYDVKM. The gene calls are TRBV28 and TRBJ1-1; D remains ambiguous. This receptor was identified in an adult in good health. The starting material was peripheral blood, obtained on day 0 of AZD1222 vaccination. DNA of the CDR3: TGTGCCAGCCAAGTAGAAAGGAACACTGAAGCTTTCTTT. The encoded protein is CASQVERNTEAFF.